The 27 T cell receptor beta chains given below trace back to one sample, sequenced in a study of T cell clonotyping in hematopoietic cell transplantation. The table came from immunoSEQ multiplex PCR; TCRdb's copy has only in-frame clones and leaves some out. This sample has 9,500 to 12,000 clones, with roughly 90% found just once. The specimen comprised PBMCs, sampled 180 days after allogeneic stem cell transplant. These receptors all come from a male patient aged 55 to 70 who had an allogeneic stem cell transplant from an unrelated donor, so the T cells may come from the graft donor. Some clones in this sample may be carry-over from other donors' samples.

The chain combines TRBV19 with TRBJ2-3; 10 positions agree with TRBD1. CDR1 LNHDA and CDR2 SQIVND come from the germline V gene (reference sequence). There are 17 residues in the CDR3. The V and J ends lost 4 bases and 2 bases, in that order; junction bases with no gene match: 9. For the CDR3, the DNA is TGTGCCAGTAGTACCCCGGGACAGGGGAGCTCCACAGATACGCAGTATTTT. It encodes CASSTPGQGSSTDTQYF.

This rearrangement joins TRBV6-4 to TRBJ2-6; D not resolved. In germline, CDR1 is MRHNA, CDR2 SNTAGT. Trimming took 3 bases from V and 0 from J, leaving 3 bases between them. The CDR3 is made up of 14 amino acids. The CDR3 DNA sequence: TGTGCCAGCAGTGAGAGCTCTGGGGCCAACGTCCTGACTTTC. Its protein product is CASSESSGANVLTF.

The rearrangement joins TRBV29-1 to TRBJ1-5; TRBD1 aligns across 7 bases. Unmatched junction bases numbered 8, after V lost 6 bases and J lost 0 bases. Germline lookup yields CDR1 SQVTM and CDR2 ANQGSEA. The length of the CDR3 is 15 residues. The CDR3 loop reads CSVTPGTVSNQPQHF. The CDR3 DNA reads TGCAGCGTGACTCCCGGGACAGTTAGCAATCAGCCCCAGCATTTT.

This chain connects TRBV5-6 to TRBJ2-7, with D perhaps given as TRBD1 or TRBD2 (5 bases each). V gave up 0 bases and J gave up 0 bases, with 13 bases separating them. The CDR3 length is 16 residues. Per germline, CDR1 SGHDT and CDR2 YYEEEE. DNA for the CDR3: TGTGCCAGCAGCTTGGGATTGGGGACGGACTCCTACGAGCAGTACTTC. Protein: CASSLGLGTDSYEQYF.

The chain carries TRBV7-9 and TRBJ1-6, with D perhaps matching TRBD1 (5 bases). Deletions cut 4 bases from V and 13 bases from J, with 14 bases between. The CDR3 loop spans 13 amino acids. Germline V CDR1 and CDR2: SEHNR, FQNEAQ (reference sequence). CDR3 in amino acids: CASSSRPGGPLHF. CDR3 DNA sequence: TGTGCCAGCAGCTCCCGACCTGGGGGGCCCCTCCACTTT.

V gene TRBV15 combines with J gene TRBJ2-7, with 8 bases that match TRBD2. V lost 1 base, J lost 6 bases, and 5 bases stayed unmatched. Germline values: CDR1 LNHNV, CDR2 YYDKDF (reference sequence). CDR3 length: 14 amino acids. The CDR3 here is CATSRAGGLSEQYF. The CDR3 DNA follows: TGTGCCACCAGCAGAGCGGGGGGGCTCTCCGAGCAGTACTTC.

The J gene is TRBJ1-2, the V gene TRBV6-1; no definite D call. The CDR3 has 15 residues. Trimming stripped 5 bases from V and 2 bases from J, with 15 bases between. Germline V gives CDR1 MNHNS, CDR2 SASEGT. In nucleotides, the CDR3 is TGTGCCAGCAGTCCCCGTGGCAGCGCAAACTATGGCTACACCTTC. Amino acid sequence: CASSPRGSANYGYTF.

The chain recombines TRBV7-6 with TRBJ1-2, with 7 bases fitting TRBD1. Germline trimming cut 5 bases from V and 3 bases from J; bases unmatched to any gene: 6. The germline V gene encodes CDR1 SGHVS and CDR2 FNYEAQ. The CDR3 sequence is 14 residues long. The CDR3 reads CASSPKGTDYGYTF. The CDR3 coding sequence is TGTGCCAGCAGCCCGAAGGGGACAGACTATGGCTACACCTTC.

This rearrangement joins TRBV5-4 to TRBJ2-5, with 8 bases matching TRBD1. CDR1 SGHNT and CDR2 YYREEE come from the germline V gene (reference sequence). This CDR3 has 15 amino acids. Losses at the gene ends were 5 bases for V and 0 bases for J; bases not matched to a gene: 6. Here the CDR3 DNA reads TGTGCCAGCAGTCACGGACAGGGTAACCAAGAGACCCAGTACTTC. It is translated as CASSHGQGNQETQYF.

The gene calls are TRBV6-5 and TRBJ1-1; D ambiguous. The germline CDR1 and CDR2 sequences are MNHEY and SVGAGI. CDR3 size: 13 residues. The V end lost 3 bases, the J end lost 4 bases, and 9 bases lay between the germline ends. CDR3 protein: CASSYRAGTEAFF. In nucleotides, the CDR3 is TGTGCCAGCAGTTATAGGGCGGGCACTGAAGCTTTCTTT.

The CDR3 protein is CASGSLPNTGELFF. The CDR3 DNA is TGTGCCAGCGGGTCCCTCCCGAACACCGGGGAGCTGTTTTTT. V and J are TRBV6-1 and TRBJ2-2; no clear D gene. Per germline, CDR1 MNHNS and CDR2 SASEGT. This CDR3 region has 14 residues. V was shortened by 8 bases and J by 0 bases, with 10 bases between the two germline ends.

The chain combines TRBV7-2 with TRBJ2-7, with 13 bases matching TRBD2. The CDR3 extends over 13 amino acids. CDR1 is SGHTA and CDR2 is FQGNSA in the germline V gene. V shed 7 bases and J 10 bases; nucleotides not matched to a gene: 7. The CDR3 sequence is CASTTGTSGAQYF. CDR3 coding DNA: TGTGCCAGCACCACAGGGACTAGCGGGGCACAGTACTTC.

The V call is TRBV6-5, the J call TRBJ1-6; no clear D. CDR1 MNHEY and CDR2 SVGAGI come from the germline V gene. This CDR3 spans 15 amino acids. Deletions cut 6 bases from V and 0 bases from J, with 9 bases between. The CDR3 protein is CASRVASSYNSPLHF. DNA for the CDR3: TGTGCCAGCAGGGTAGCTAGCTCCTATAATTCACCCCTCCACTTT.

The CDR3 region is CASSLGGETNEKLFF. CDR3 nucleotides: TGTGCCAGCAGCTTAGGGGGGGAGACTAATGAAAAACTGTTTTTT. The chain carries TRBV7-2 and TRBJ1-4, with D maybe TRBD1 (5 bases). The germline V gene encodes CDR1 SGHTA and CDR2 FQGNSA. CDR3 length: 15 amino acids. The V gene lost 1 base and the J gene lost 2 bases, with 8 bases spanning the gap.

This clone was counted only a few times. The chain links TRBV11-2 to TRBJ1-6; no firm D call. The germline CDR1 and CDR2 sequences are SGHAT and FQNNGV. Trimming stripped 0 bases from V and 10 bases from J, with 13 bases between. The CDR3 loop spans 15 amino acids. CDR3 in DNA: TGTGCCAGCAGCTTAGATTCCGGGAAGTACTCACCCCTCCACTTT. Its protein product is CASSLDSGKYSPLHF.

The CDR3 reads CASLESGAGETQYF. For the CDR3, the DNA is TGTGCCAGTCTGGAGTCGGGGGCCGGGGAGACCCAGTACTTC. V and J are TRBV6-6 and TRBJ2-5, with D tentatively TRBD1 or TRBD2 (6 bases each). Between the trimmed V and J ends, which lost 9 bases and 5 bases, there was a span of 19 bases. Germline CDR1 MNHNY, CDR2 SVGAGI (reference sequence). The CDR3 runs 14 residues.

V and J are TRBV4-3 and TRBJ2-2; 8 bases agree with TRBD1. Trimming took 4 bases from V and 7 from J; bases not matched to a gene: 5. The CDR3 is made up of 14 amino acids. Germline V lookup: CDR1 LGHNA, CDR2 YSLEER. The CDR3 bases are TGCGCCAGCAGCCCCTCAGGGGGCGTCGGGGAGCTGTTTTTT. This encodes CASSPSGGVGELFF.

In its sample, this clone was seen a few times. This chain connects TRBV7-6 to TRBJ1-1; D unclear. This CDR3 region has 14 residues. The germline V gene has CDR1 SGHVS and CDR2 FNYEAQ. The V end lost 0 bases, the J end lost 3 bases, and 8 bases lay between the germline ends. CDR3 in DNA: TGTGCCAGCAGCTTAGCGGGGATTGACACTGAAGCTTTCTTT. It codes for CASSLAGIDTEAFF. Looking up the rest from reference TRBV7-6 and TRBJ1-1 gives the full variable domain: GAGVSQSPRYKVTKRGQDVALRCDPISGHVSLYWYRQALGQGPEFLTYFNYEAQQDKSGLPNDRFSAERPEGSISTLTIQRTEQRDSAMYRCASSLAGIDTEAFFGQGTRLTVV.

The count of this clone is one. This chain connects TRBV19 to TRBJ2-5, with no clear D. The germline V gene has CDR1 LNHDA and CDR2 SQIVND (reference sequence). The CDR3 runs to 14 residues. V lost 4 bases, J lost 1 base, and 10 bases lay in between. This CDR3 reads CASSNGGSQETQYF. The CDR3 DNA reads TGTGCCAGTAGTAACGGTGGCAGCCAAGAGACCCAGTACTTC.

The V call is TRBV4-2, the J call TRBJ1-1; D not certain. Looked up from germline, CDR1 is LGHNA and CDR2 is YNFKEQ. CDR3 length: 14 amino acids. Trimming took off 4 bases at V and 5 bases at J, with 14 bases between the two ends. The CDR3 is CASSRDRDTTEAFF. CDR3 coding DNA: TGTGCCAGCAGCCGAGACCGGGATACTACTGAAGCTTTCTTT.

This chain links TRBV19 with TRBJ2-1, with D tentatively TRBD2 (5 bases). V was shortened by 6 bases and J by 7 bases, with 7 bases between the two germline ends. Germline CDR1 reads LNHDA; CDR2 reads SQIVND (reference sequence). This CDR3 spans 11 amino acids. This chain's CDR3 is CASSQRNEQFF. CDR3 nucleotides: TGTGCCAGTAGCCAGCGGAATGAGCAGTTCTTC.

The chain has TRBV25-1 and TRBJ1-1; unclear D gene. This CDR3 comprises 12 residues. Between the trimmed V and J ends, which lost 1 base and 11 bases, there was a span of 11 bases. Germline lookup yields CDR1 MGHDK and CDR2 SYGVNS. CDR3 in DNA: TGTGCCAGCAGTGAATTTCAGCGAGGTGCTTTCTTT. Amino acids: CASSEFQRGAFF. The full variable domain, with the rest looked up from reference TRBV25-1 and TRBJ1-1, is EADIYQTPRYLVIGTGKKITLECSQTMGHDKMYWYQQDPGMELHLIHYSYGVNSTEKGDLSSESTVSRIRTEHFPLTLESARPSHTSQYLCASSEFQRGAFFGQGTRLTVV.

V is TRBV11-1 and J is TRBJ1-1; D perhaps matches TRBD1 (6 bases). CDR1 and CDR2 (germline): SGHAT, FQDESV (reference sequence). There are 13 residues in the CDR3. Trimming removed 5 bases at V and 4 bases at J, with 11 bases between. The DNA of the CDR3 is TGTGCCAGCAGCCTGGACAGTTTCACTGAAGCTTTCTTT. It specifies CASSLDSFTEAFF.

This rearrangement joins TRBV7-3 to TRBJ1-1, with 7 bases matching TRBD1. From germline, CDR1 is SGHTA and CDR2 FQGTGA. The CDR3 totals 13 residues. The J segment lost 5 bases and the V segment lost 5 bases, leaving 5 bases of the junction unmatched. The CDR3 region has the DNA TGTGCCAGCAGCCGACAGGGTAATACTGAAGCTTTCTTT. It translates to CASSRQGNTEAFF.

This clone came up once. The chain uses TRBV6-5 and TRBJ1-6, with TRBD1 matching 8 bases. Germline CDR1 and CDR2: MNHEY and SVGAGI. J lost 16 bases, V lost 8 bases, and 7 bases had no gene match. This CDR3 contains 11 residues. The CDR3: CASGQGEALHF. The CDR3 DNA reads as TGTGCCAGCGGACAGGGAGAAGCACTCCACTTT.

V is TRBV6-6 and J is TRBJ1-1, with D maybe TRBD1 (5 bases). The CDR3 covers 13 residues. V was clipped by 4 bases and J by 4 bases, with 10 bases between them. Germline lookup yields CDR1 MNHNY and CDR2 SVGAGI (reference sequence). CDR3 coding DNA: TGTGCCAGCAGTTTTCGACAGAGCACTGAAGCTTTCTTT. This encodes CASSFRQSTEAFF.

CDR3 DNA: TGTGCCAGCAGTCCTGGACAGGGGGGGTATGGCTACACCTTC. This encodes CASSPGQGGYGYTF. The chain recombines TRBV6-5 with TRBJ1-2; TRBD1 aligns across 10 bases. CDR1 is MNHEY and CDR2 is SVGAGI in the germline V gene. With V trimmed by 5 bases and J by 5 bases, 5 bases remained unmatched. The CDR3 covers 14 residues.